The clone carrying this T cell receptor beta chain has just one count. How the authors handled the data: Amplified reference gene primers provided the basis for estimating nucleated cell counts. The data were produced by immunoSEQ multiplex PCR, yet TCRdb's version contains in-frame clones alone and is incomplete. The DNA gave D and trimming, while V, J and clone size come from that table. The sample has 150,000 or so clones, around 89% seen once. The sample belongs to a study of blood T cell repertoires in COVID-19. The wider study: Spain, Italy and the United States supplied samples that represented acute and convalescent COVID-19. Sample material is recorded as cDNA or gDNA derived from T cells, B-cell-depleted T cells, or PBMCs.

This CDR3 contains 16 residues. V shed 1 base, J shed 4 bases, and the junction held 10 bases outside the gene matches. Germline V gene sequence: CDR1 SGHVS, CDR2 FNYEAQ. The chain recombines TRBV7-6 with TRBJ2-7; 7 positions agree with TRBD1. The source material was peripheral blood. The clonotype was recovered from a woman in her thirties or forties with acute or convalescent COVID-19. In DNA, the CDR3 is TGTGCCAGCAGCTTAGGTCCAGGGGGTAATTCGTACGAGCAGTACTTC. It encodes CASSLGPGGNSYEQYF.